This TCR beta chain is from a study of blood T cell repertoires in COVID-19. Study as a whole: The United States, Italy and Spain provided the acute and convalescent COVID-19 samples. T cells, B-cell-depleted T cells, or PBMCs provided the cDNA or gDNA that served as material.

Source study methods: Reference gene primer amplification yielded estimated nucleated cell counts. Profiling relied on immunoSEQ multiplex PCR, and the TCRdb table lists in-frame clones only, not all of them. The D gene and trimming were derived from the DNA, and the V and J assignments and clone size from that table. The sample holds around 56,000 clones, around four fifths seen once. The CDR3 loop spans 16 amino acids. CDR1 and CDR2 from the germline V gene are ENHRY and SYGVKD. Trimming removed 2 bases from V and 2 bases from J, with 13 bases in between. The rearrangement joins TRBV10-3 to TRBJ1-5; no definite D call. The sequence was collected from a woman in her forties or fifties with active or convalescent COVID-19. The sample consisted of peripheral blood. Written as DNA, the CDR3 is TGTGCCATCAGTGAGGCGGGAATAGGAGGCAATCAGCCCCAGCATTTT. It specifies CAISEAGIGGNQPQHF.